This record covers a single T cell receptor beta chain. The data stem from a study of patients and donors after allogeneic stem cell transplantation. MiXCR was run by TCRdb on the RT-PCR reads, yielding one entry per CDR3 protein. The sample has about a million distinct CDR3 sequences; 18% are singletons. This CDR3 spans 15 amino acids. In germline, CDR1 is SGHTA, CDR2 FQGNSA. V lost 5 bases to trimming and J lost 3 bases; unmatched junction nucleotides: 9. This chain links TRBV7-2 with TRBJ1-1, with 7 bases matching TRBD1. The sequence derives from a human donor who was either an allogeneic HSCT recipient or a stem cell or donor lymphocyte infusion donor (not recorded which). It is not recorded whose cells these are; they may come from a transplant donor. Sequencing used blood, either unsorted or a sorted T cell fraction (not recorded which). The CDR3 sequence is CASSNNRGSDTEAFF. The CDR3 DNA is TGTGCCAGCAGCAACAACAGGGGAAGCGACACTGAAGCTTTCTTT. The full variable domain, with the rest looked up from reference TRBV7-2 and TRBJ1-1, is GAGVSQSPSNKVTEKGKDVELRCDPISGHTALYWYRQSLGQGLEFLIYFQGNSAPDKSGLPSDRFSAERTGGSVSTLTIQRTQQEDSAVYLCASSNNRGSDTEAFFGQGTRLTVV.